These 29 T cell receptor beta chains came from one sample sequenced in a study of blood T cells in healthy people across ages. The authors ran a second PCR of about 6 to 11 cycles using a sample-barcoded 5' primer and a J-beta primer mix. TCRdb independently ran MiXCR on the 5' RACE reads; one entry per CDR3 protein. The sample consists of fewer than 600,000 distinct CDR3 sequences, over 25% of them appearing once. The same sample was also studied in work on T cells of mothers and their children.

Sequencing was done on a sample of blood. The origin of the receptors is a boy aged 2 to 9 in good health.

In this sample, this clonotype turned up a few times. This sequence joins TRBV7-2 and TRBJ2-7, with 9 nucleotides matching TRBD1. This CDR3 has 14 amino acids. J gave up 7 bases and V 3 bases, and 7 bases lay outside the gene matches. CDR1 is SGHTA, CDR2 FQGNSA, per germline. The CDR3 is CASSFGTGPEEQYF. The CDR3 DNA is TGTGCCAGCAGCTTCGGGACAGGGCCGGAAGAGCAGTACTTC.

This clonotype showed up just a few times. The rearrangement uses TRBV18 and TRBJ2-2, with unresolved D. This CDR3 has 14 amino acids. Per germline, CDR1 KGHSH and CDR2 LQKENI. With 3 bases removed from V and 3 bases from J, the gap between germline ends came to 8 bases. CDR3 amino acids: CASSPPGDTGELFF. In nucleotides, the CDR3 is TGTGCCAGCTCACCCCCTGGGGACACCGGGGAGCTGTTTTTT.

The CDR3 here is CSARAPGLAGSAYNEQFF. CDR3 nucleotides: TGCAGTGCTAGAGCCCCGGGACTAGCGGGGAGTGCCTACAATGAGCAGTTCTTC. This rearrangement joins TRBV20-1 to TRBJ2-1, with 13 nucleotides matching TRBD2. Germline-derived CDR1 and CDR2 are DFQATT and SNEGSKA (reference sequence). V lost 1 base and J lost 2; bases outside the gene matches: 8. The CDR3 is 18 amino acids.

The chain combines TRBV10-2 with TRBJ2-5; 9 bases line up with TRBD2. After removal of 7 bases from V and 7 bases from J, the junction contained 10 bases not matched to a gene. CDR3 length equals 14 residues. The germline CDR1 and CDR2 sequences are WSHSY and SAAADI. The CDR3 DNA sequence: TGCGCCAGCACCGAGCGGGGGGCGGGACGGACCCAGTACTTC. Protein product: CASTERGAGRTQYF.

V and J are TRBV7-2 and TRBJ2-7; D is unresolved. Trimming took 3 bases from V and 5 from J, leaving 11 bases between them. The CDR3 extends over 13 amino acids. CDR1 is SGHTA, CDR2 FQGNSA, per germline. As DNA, the CDR3 is TGTGCCAGCAGCTTCCCGGGCTGGAACGAGCAGTACTTC. It yields the protein CASSFPGWNEQYF.

V is TRBV5-5 and J is TRBJ1-5; D is possibly TRBD1 (5 bases). Germline assignment: CDR1 SGHKS and CDR2 YYEKEE (reference sequence). The length of the CDR3 is 16 residues. The V end lost 2 bases, the J end lost 2 bases, and 14 bases lay between the germline ends. The CDR3 reads CASSFGAGMGNQPQHF. DNA for the CDR3: TGTGCCAGCAGCTTCGGCGCAGGGATGGGCAATCAGCCCCAGCATTTT.

The chain carries TRBV19 and TRBJ1-2; D gene uncertain. The CDR3 sequence is 16 residues long. Germline CDR1 is LNHDA and CDR2 is SQIVND (reference sequence). Trimming pared 5 bases from V and 0 bases from J, leaving 16 bases between. CDR3 bases: TGTGCCAGTAGTCCATTCCTGGGCAGGCCTAACTATGGCTACACCTTC. It codes for CASSPFLGRPNYGYTF.

There are a few counts of this clonotype. CDR3 in amino acids: CASSRTSGGAAETQYF. CDR3 sequence (DNA): TGTGCCAGCAGCCGGACTAGCGGGGGGGCAGCAGAGACCCAGTACTTC. The V gene is TRBV5-5, the J gene TRBJ2-5; 15 nucleotides match TRBD2. Per the germline V gene, CDR1 is SGHKS and CDR2 is YYEKEE (reference sequence). The V gene end was trimmed by 4 bases and the J gene end by 4 bases; junction bases not matched to a gene: 5. This CDR3 region has 16 residues.

In its sample, this clonotype was seen a few times. This chain connects TRBV10-3 to TRBJ2-7; D perhaps matches TRBD2 (5 bases). The CDR3 has 13 residues. The V end lost 7 bases, the J end lost 5 bases, and 15 bases lay between the germline ends. The germline gives CDR1 ENHRY, CDR2 SYGVKD. The CDR3 nucleotides are TGTGCCATCAAGGGTAGCGAATTACACGAGCAGTACTTC. Protein: CAIKGSELHEQYF.

This clonotype was observed at least ten times. V usage is TRBV20-1 and J usage is TRBJ2-1, with D unclear. Germline V gene data show CDR1 as DFQATT and CDR2 as SNEGSKA (reference sequence). This CDR3 spans 11 amino acids. V dropped 1 base and J dropped 7 bases, with 5 bases sitting between them. CDR3 DNA: TGCAGTGCTAGAGGCCGGAATGAGCAGTTCTTC. This codes for CSARGRNEQFF.

The chain joins TRBV4-3 to TRBJ1-4; D is unclear. The V gene's germline CDR1 is LGHNA and CDR2 YSLEER. The CDR3 contains 16 residues. V lost 0 bases and J 10 bases, leaving 18 bases between the germline ends. CDR3 in DNA: TGCGCCAGCAGCCAAGATTCCCCCGGAACGAATACAAAACTGTTTTTT. Translation gives CASSQDSPGTNTKLFF.

This clonotype was observed a handful of times. This sequence joins TRBV12-3 or TRBV12-4 and TRBJ2-1; D may correspond to TRBD1 or TRBD2 (5 bases each). This CDR3 region has 11 residues. V lost 3 bases and J lost 14, with 11 bases in between. The CDR3 is CASSFGALEFF. For the CDR3, the DNA is TGTGCCAGCAGTTTCGGGGCTTTAGAGTTCTTC.

The rearrangement joins TRBV11-2 to TRBJ1-1, with no clear D. CDR1 SGHAT and CDR2 FQNNGV come from the germline V gene. Trimming pared 5 bases from V and 2 bases from J, leaving 12 bases between. The CDR3 consists of 14 residues. CDR3 residues: CASSPQVGNTEAFF. CDR3 nucleotide sequence: TGTGCCAGCAGCCCGCAAGTAGGCAACACTGAAGCTTTCTTT.

This clonotype was observed a few times. One end of the junction fails to match germline, which may point to a read error. The chain joins TRBV6-6 to TRBJ2-7; TRBD1 agrees at 7 bases. Per germline, CDR1 MNHNY and CDR2 SVGAGI (reference sequence). This CDR3 has 15 residues. This CDR3 reads CASSYSVTGSSEQYF. The CDR3 DNA reads as TGTGCCAGCAGTTACTCTGTGACAGGGTCCTCCGAGCAGTACTTC.

The chain uses TRBV7-9 and TRBJ2-1; possibly TRBD2 for D (6 bases). The CDR3 contains 15 residues. Germline V gene lookup returns CDR1 SEHNR and CDR2 FQNEAQ (reference sequence). The ends were cut back, 5 bases at V and 3 bases at J, with 14 bases in the middle. CDR3 protein: CASSPRRGIYNEQFF. The CDR3 DNA reads TGTGCCAGCAGCCCCCGGCGGGGAATCTACAATGAGCAGTTCTTC.

CDR3 nucleotide sequence: TGTGCCAGCAGAGTCCTTTTTGAGTCGGACAGACCATACACTGAAGCTTTCTTT. It encodes CASRVLFESDRPYTEAFF. The chain joins TRBV7-2 to TRBJ1-1, with a weak D call TRBD1 (6 bases). CDR3 size: 18 residues. The germline V gene encodes CDR1 SGHTA and CDR2 FQGNSA. Trimming stripped 6 bases from V and 3 bases from J, with 26 bases between.

The J gene is TRBJ2-5, the V gene TRBV4-1, with D perhaps assigned TRBD1 or TRBD2 (5 bases each). Looked up from germline, CDR1 is MGHRA and CDR2 is YSYEKL. Deletions cut 4 bases from V and 5 bases from J, with 14 bases between. The CDR3 has 14 residues. CDR3 nucleotide sequence: TGCGCCAGCAGCCCTCGTCAGGGAGAGGAGACCCAGTACTTC. It translates to CASSPRQGEETQYF.

This chain connects TRBV19 to TRBJ1-1; 7 bases fit TRBD1. V lost 10 bases, J lost 4 bases, and 6 bases stayed unmatched. In germline, CDR1 is LNHDA, CDR2 SQIVND (reference sequence). The CDR3 extends over 12 amino acids. CDR3 sequence reads: CATSQGSTEAFF. The CDR3 DNA reads as TGTGCCACCTCACAGGGGAGCACTGAAGCTTTCTTT.

The chain joins TRBV7-2 to TRBJ2-2; D may be TRBD2 (6 bases). CDR1 and CDR2 from the germline V gene are SGHTA and FQGNSA. The CDR3 length is 13 residues. Between the trimmed V and J ends, which lost 5 bases and 9 bases, there was a span of 13 bases. CDR3 residues: CASSPRGVRELFF. CDR3 DNA: TGTGCCAGCAGCCCCCGCGGGGTCCGGGAGCTGTTTTTT.

This clonotype was seen more than once but under ten times. The chain links TRBV3-1 to TRBJ1-1; no reliable D call. Trimming cost V 1 base and J 11 bases, with 14 bases left between them. Germline V gives CDR1 LGHDT, CDR2 YNNKEL (reference sequence). This CDR3 region has 13 residues. The CDR3, as DNA: TGTGCCAGCAGCCAAGGTTCGGGATCTGGCGCTTTCTTT. Protein sequence: CASSQGSGSGAFF.

This sequence joins TRBV6-2 or TRBV6-3 and TRBJ2-6, with D hard to call. Germline CDR1 MNHEY, CDR2 SVGEGT. V lost 5 bases and J 4 bases, leaving 12 bases between the germline ends. This CDR3 has 15 residues. The CDR3 loop is CASSRSVAGANVLTF. The CDR3 DNA follows: TGTGCCAGCAGTCGGAGCGTTGCGGGGGCCAACGTCCTGACTTTC.

This clonotype was recorded a few times. The V call is TRBV3-1, the J call TRBJ2-5; no clear D. V was clipped by 1 base and J by 6 bases, with 9 bases between them. This CDR3 has 13 amino acids. CDR1 is LGHDT, CDR2 YNNKEL, per germline (reference sequence). The CDR3 sequence: CASSQVDGQTQYF. The CDR3 bases are TGTGCCAGCAGCCAAGTTGATGGCCAGACCCAGTACTTC.

In its sample, this clonotype was seen a few times. This rearrangement joins TRBV11-2 to TRBJ2-5, with 14 bases identical to TRBD2. Unmatched junction bases numbered 4, after V lost 5 bases and J lost 5 bases. This CDR3 spans 15 amino acids. From germline, CDR1 is SGHAT and CDR2 FQNNGV. The CDR3 nucleotides are TGTGCCAGCAGCACGGGACTAGCGGGAGTTGAGACCCAGTACTTC. Translated, it gives CASSTGLAGVETQYF.

This clonotype was detected a few times. V usage is TRBV3-1 and J usage is TRBJ2-5; D may be TRBD1 or TRBD2 (5 bases each). The CDR3 has 14 residues. Per germline, CDR1 LGHDT and CDR2 YNNKEL (reference sequence). The ends were cut back, 1 base at V and 5 bases at J, with 11 bases in the middle. For the CDR3, the DNA is TGTGCCAGCAGCCAAGCTGGGGACCGGGAGACCCAGTACTTC. As protein: CASSQAGDRETQYF.

The V gene is TRBV12-3 or TRBV12-4, the J gene TRBJ2-7; D remains unclear. The CDR3 covers 13 residues. Trimming cost V 3 bases and J 2 bases, with 8 bases left between them. The CDR3 DNA is TGTGCCAGCAGTTTGAGGCAGCCCTACGAGCAGTACTTC. Amino acids: CASSLRQPYEQYF.

This rearrangement joins TRBV7-6 to TRBJ1-3; D might be TRBD1 (5 bases). Germline loops: CDR1 SGHVS, CDR2 FNYEAQ. The CDR3 totals 15 residues. The ends were cut back, 5 bases at V and 4 bases at J, with 15 bases in the middle. Here the CDR3 reads CASSPMTDIGNTIYF. The CDR3 bases are TGTGCCAGCAGCCCGATGACAGATATAGGAAACACCATATATTTT.

The V gene is TRBV18, the J gene TRBJ2-5; 7 nucleotides line up with TRBD1. The DNA end favors TRBJ2-7, so the J call may be wrong. Germline V gene data show CDR1 as KGHSH and CDR2 as LQKENI. This CDR3 comprises 15 residues. The CDR3 region has the DNA TGTGCCAGCTCACCGGGGACAGCTTTATCCTACGAGCAGTACTTC. This sequence encodes CASSPGTALSYEQYF.

This rearrangement joins TRBV5-1 to TRBJ1-1; maybe TRBD1 (6 bases). The CDR3 is 15 residues long. Germline assignment: CDR1 SGHRS and CDR2 YFSETQ. V shed 0 bases and J shed 0 bases, with 9 bases lying between them. The CDR3 loop reads CASSLETGMNTEAFF. The DNA of the CDR3 is TGCGCCAGCAGCTTGGAAACAGGGATGAACACTGAAGCTTTCTTT.

The V gene is TRBV20-1, the J gene TRBJ2-5; TRBD1 matches 9 bases. CDR1 and CDR2 from the germline V gene are DFQATT and SNEGSKA (reference sequence). The J segment lost 5 bases and the V segment lost 5 bases, leaving 6 bases of the junction unmatched. The length of the CDR3 is 13 residues. The CDR3 region is CSAEGQGGETQYF. The CDR3 nucleotides read TGCAGTGCTGAGGGACAGGGAGGGGAGACCCAGTACTTC.